The rows below give T cell receptor beta chains drawn from one sample of a study of blood T cell repertoires in COVID-19. Clones were sequenced by immunoSEQ multiplex PCR, and TCRdb holds only the in-frame ones, with some missing. The sample holds 350,000 to 450,000 clones, around 89% seen once. Sequencing used PBMCs or T cells enriched from blood (not recorded which). The receptors originated from a young man who had recovered from COVID-19. Both conserved end residues are part of each CDR3. The D gene is left open where the match is weak. Part of the rows lack a size; the others show once, few, many or a class for expanded clones.

abundance: -
d_gene: -
v_gene: TRBV4-1
j_gene: TRBJ2-4
CDR3nt: TGCGCCAGCAGCCAAGTACAATCTAGTAGTCCCATTCAGTACTTC
CDR3aa: CASSQVQSSSPIQYF

abundance: -
d_gene: -
v_gene: TRBV9
j_gene: TRBJ2-2
CDR3nt: TGTGCCAGCAGCCCCCACCCGGGGGGCGCCGATATCGGGGAGCTGTTTTTT
CDR3aa: CASSPHPGGADIGELFF

abundance: -
d_gene: TRBD1
v_gene: TRBV7-9
j_gene: TRBJ1-2
CDR3nt: TGTGCCAGCAGCCCGGCCGGGACAGGGAACTATGGCTACACCTTC
CDR3aa: CASSPAGTGNYGYTF

abundance: -
d_gene: TRBD1
v_gene: TRBV2
j_gene: TRBJ2-5
CDR3nt: TGTGCCAGCAGCGAACAGGGGTGGCAAGAGACCCAGTACTTC
CDR3aa: CASSEQGWQETQYF

abundance: -
d_gene: TRBD1
v_gene: TRBV27
j_gene: TRBJ1-2
CDR3nt: TGTGCCAGCAGTCGGCAGACAGGGGGTAGCGGCTACACCTTC
CDR3aa: CASSRQTGGSGYTF

abundance: -
d_gene: -
v_gene: TRBV19
j_gene: TRBJ1-4
CDR3nt: TGTGCCAGTAGTACCTTACAGGGACCAAAACTGTTTTTT
CDR3aa: CASSTLQGPKLFF

abundance: once
d_gene: TRBD2
v_gene: TRBV30
j_gene: TRBJ2-2
CDR3nt: TGTGCCTGGGGGGGGACTAGCGGGAGCGCCGGGGAGCTGTTTTTT
CDR3aa: CAWGGTSGSAGELFF

abundance: few
d_gene: -
v_gene: TRBV5-1
j_gene: TRBJ2-1
CDR3nt: TGCGCCAGCTCCAGGGTTTCAAACAATGAGCAGTTCTTC
CDR3aa: CASSRVSNNEQFF

abundance: -
d_gene: -
v_gene: TRBV5-5
j_gene: TRBJ1-1
CDR3nt: TGTGCCAGCAGCTTCCGGGAAATGAACACTGAAGCTTTCTTT
CDR3aa: CASSFREMNTEAFF

abundance: -
d_gene: TRBD1
v_gene: TRBV5-1
j_gene: TRBJ2-1
CDR3nt: TGCGCCAGCAGCTTGATCGGGACAGGTTATGAGCAGTTCTTC
CDR3aa: CASSLIGTGYEQFF